The 20 T cell receptor beta chains below come from one sample, sequenced in a study of shared clonotypes between healthy human individuals (dated by TCRdb to the early 2020s). Library method: the immunoSEQ multiplex PCR assay. TCRdb obtained this table from immuneACCESS and retained in-frame rearrangements with V and J assigned. These tables miss some clones; where compared with another copy, unresolved V genes account for less than half of the shortfall, and the remainder is unexplained. Counted in this sample were 800,000 to 950,000 clones; about 96% of them appeared once. The top ten hold about 0.22% of the sample. For the CD8 naive samples, CD45RO-negative cells were positively selected for CCR7, yielding a CD45RA+CCR7+ population from which TemRA cells were excluded. The sequenced material came from naive CD8+ T cells sorted from blood. In the paper's terms, the cell subset or site label means: CD45RA+CCR7+. The receptors derive from a man aged 25-40 years in good health.

J is TRBJ2-7 and V is TRBV28; 8 bases are shared with TRBD1. The V and J ends lost 3 bases and 7 bases, in that order; junction bases with no gene match: 14. The germline CDR1 and CDR2 sequences are MDHEN and SYDVKM. This CDR3 has 16 residues. CDR3 protein: CASSLRGQGEGCEQYF. CDR3 coding DNA: TGTGCCAGCAGTTTGCGTGGACAGGGCGAGGGGTGTGAGCAGTACTTC.

This chain links TRBV25-1 with TRBJ2-7; 9 positions agree with TRBD1. The CDR3 runs to 15 residues. CDR1 is MGHDK, CDR2 SYGVNS, per germline. J gave up 5 bases and V 3 bases, and 8 bases lay outside the gene matches. CDR3 loop: CASSDDGTGFDEQYF. The CDR3 coding sequence is TGTGCCAGCAGTGATGACGGGACAGGGTTCGACGAGCAGTACTTC.

The CDR3 protein is CASPQRNRDRAHGEQYF. The CDR3 DNA is TGTGCTAGTCCCCAGAGGAACCGGGACAGGGCCCATGGGGAGCAGTACTTC. The J gene is TRBJ2-7, the V gene TRBV12-5; 9 nucleotides align to TRBD1. The ends lost 8 bases at V and 7 bases at J; junction bases unmatched: 21. Germline V CDR1 and CDR2: LGHNT, FRNRAP. This CDR3 is built from 17 residues.

Turning to this clone: The sample has other DNA sequences that encode this CDR3 too. The rearrangement uses TRBV7-9 and TRBJ2-2; 8 bases map to TRBD1. The V and J ends lost 5 bases and 1 base, in that order; junction bases with no gene match: 6. The CDR3 is 16 residues long. Germline values: CDR1 SEHNR, CDR2 FQNEAQ (reference sequence). This CDR3 is CASSPSGTGNTGELFF. The CDR3 DNA follows: TGTGCCAGCAGCCCCTCAGGGACAGGGAACACCGGGGAGCTGTTTTTT.

This clone has only one observation. The gene calls are TRBV7-9 and TRBJ2-1, with 10 bases aligning to TRBD2. The CDR3 length is 15 residues. CDR1 is SEHNR and CDR2 is FQNEAQ in the germline V gene (reference sequence). Trimming took 0 bases from V and 9 from J; bases not matched to a gene: 5. CDR3 in DNA: TGTGCCAGCAGCTTAGCAGCGGGAGGGCTCCTTGAGCAGTTCTTC. Translating gives CASSLAAGGLLEQFF.

This chain joins TRBV11-3 and TRBJ2-3; the D gene is possibly TRBD2 (6 bases). The germline V and J ends were trimmed by 5 bases and 0 bases, with 18 bases remaining between them. Germline V gene lookup returns CDR1 SGHNT and CDR2 YENEEA. The CDR3 loop spans 17 amino acids. CDR3 DNA sequence: TGTGCCAGCAGCCCCCGCCTGGGGGGATCTAGCACAGATACGCAGTATTTT. As protein: CASSPRLGGSSTDTQYF.

The chain combines TRBV27 with TRBJ2-1; maybe TRBD2 (5 bases). Germline CDR1 is MNHEY and CDR2 is SMNVEV (reference sequence). Trimming left V 2 bases short and J 0 bases short, with 11 bases between. The CDR3 sequence is 16 residues long. The CDR3 region has the DNA TGTGCCAGCAGTTTAGAGGGCTGGAGCTCCTACAATGAGCAGTTCTTC. It yields the protein CASSLEGWSSYNEQFF.

The chain is built from TRBV28 and TRBJ2-1; 10 nucleotides align to TRBD1. The V segment lost 3 bases and the J segment 8 bases; nucleotides outside the gene matches: 4. The CDR3 contains 14 residues. CDR1 is MDHEN and CDR2 is SYDVKM in the germline V gene. The CDR3 nucleotides are TGTGCCAGCAGTTTCCGGGACAGGGGACATGAGCAGTTCTTC. It specifies CASSFRDRGHEQFF.

This chain links TRBV5-6 with TRBJ2-7; D is uncertain. V was trimmed by 4 bases and J by 1 base, leaving 12 bases between them. CDR1 is SGHDT and CDR2 is YYEEEE in the germline V gene. The CDR3 has 14 residues. The CDR3 nucleotides read TGTGCCAGCAGCCCGGAACCCGAATCCTACGAGCAGTACTTC. It yields the protein CASSPEPESYEQYF. Based on the CDR3 plus reference TRBV5-6 and TRBJ2-7, the full variable domain is DAGVTQSPTHLIKTRGQQVTLRCSPKSGHDTVSWYQQALGQGPQFIFQYYEEEERQRGNFPDRFSGHQFPNYSSELNVNALLLGDSALYLCASSPEPESYEQYFGPGTRLTVT.

CDR3 coding DNA: TGTGCCAGCAGTGTAGGAGGGGGAAACGGGGATACGCAGTATTTT. This translates into CASSVGGGNGDTQYF. This chain connects TRBV2 to TRBJ2-3; D may match TRBD1 or TRBD2 (6 bases each). Trimming removed 4 bases from V and 6 bases from J, with 17 bases in between. This CDR3 spans 15 amino acids. Germline values: CDR1 SNHLY, CDR2 FYNNEI.

The gene calls are TRBV28 and TRBJ2-7; possibly TRBD2 for D (5 bases). There are 13 residues in the CDR3. CDR1 and CDR2 from the germline V gene are MDHEN and SYDVKM. Trimming stripped 4 bases from V and 0 bases from J, with 7 bases between. The CDR3 reads CASSSGSSYEQYF. CDR3 coding DNA: TGTGCCAGCAGTTCGGGGAGCTCCTACGAGCAGTACTTC.

About this clone itself: Other nucleotide sequences in the sample specify the same CDR3. The chain uses TRBV28 and TRBJ1-2; D is unclear. Looked up from germline, CDR1 is MDHEN and CDR2 is SYDVKM. The CDR3 is 11 amino acids. The V end lost 7 bases, the J end lost 5 bases, and 8 bases lay between the germline ends. CDR3 DNA sequence: TGTGCCAGCACCCTGGGATATGGCTACACCTTC. Its protein product is CASTLGYGYTF.

V usage is TRBV5-1 and J usage is TRBJ1-1; D uncertain. V was clipped by 1 base and J by 3 bases, with 7 bases between them. Germline V gives CDR1 SGHRS, CDR2 YFSETQ. This CDR3 region has 13 residues. CDR3 residues: CASSLSQHTEAFF. CDR3 nucleotides: TGCGCCAGCAGCTTGTCCCAACACACTGAAGCTTTCTTT.

Comments on this clone: Other DNA sequences in the same sample also yield this CDR3. The rearrangement joins TRBV19 to TRBJ2-7, with TRBD2 matching 8 bases. The trim removed 4 bases at V and 0 bases at J, leaving 2 bases unmatched. Germline values: CDR1 LNHDA, CDR2 SQIVND (reference sequence). This CDR3 region has 14 residues. CDR3 DNA sequence: TGTGCCAGTAGTACCGGGACTAGCTCCTACGAGCAGTACTTC. Translation: CASSTGTSSYEQYF.

This rearrangement joins TRBV28 to TRBJ1-2, with 7 bases aligning to TRBD1. The CDR3 is 13 residues long. The germline V gene encodes CDR1 MDHEN and CDR2 SYDVKM. With 3 bases clipped from V and 4 bases from J, the junction kept 2 bases outside the gene matches. The DNA of the CDR3 is TGTGCCAGCAGTTTCAGGGGGGCCTATGGCTACACCTTC. This sequence encodes CASSFRGAYGYTF.

This clone was seen just once. This chain connects TRBV14 to TRBJ1-2; D remains ambiguous. This CDR3 has 13 amino acids. Deletions cut 3 bases from V and 6 bases from J, with 11 bases between. Germline V lookup: CDR1 SGHDN, CDR2 FVKESK. CDR3 sequence: CASSQTGNHGYTF. CDR3 bases: TGTGCCAGCAGCCAGACGGGGAACCATGGCTACACCTTC.

This clone was detected once. The chain recombines TRBV6-6 with TRBJ2-7; no definite D call. V was pared by 2 bases and J by 1 base, with 3 bases between. Germline CDR1 and CDR2: MNHNY and SVGAGI (reference sequence). The CDR3 is 12 residues long. The CDR3 spells CASSYNSYEQYF. The CDR3 DNA reads as TGTGCCAGCAGTTACAATTCCTACGAGCAGTACTTC.

The chain employs TRBV10-1 and TRBJ2-7; D gene unclear. V dropped 0 bases and J dropped 4 bases, with 7 bases sitting between them. This CDR3 region has 13 residues. Germline assignment: CDR1 WNHNN and CDR2 SYGVQD (reference sequence). The CDR3 DNA sequence: TGCGCCAGCAGTGAGTCAGGACCGTACGAGCAGTACTTC. Translating it yields CASSESGPYEQYF.

The genes are TRBV6-1 and TRBJ2-7; 9 nucleotides match TRBD1. Per the germline V gene, CDR1 is MNHNS and CDR2 is SASEGT. V lost 1 base and J lost 10; bases outside the gene matches: 2. CDR3 length: 12 residues. CDR3 protein: CASSEGGQGQYF. CDR3 nucleotide sequence: TGTGCCAGCAGTGAAGGGGGACAGGGTCAGTACTTC.

The chain couples TRBV11-3 to TRBJ1-1; D is undetermined. CDR3 length: 13 residues. The V end lost 2 bases, the J end lost 5 bases, and 9 bases lay between the germline ends. CDR1 SGHNT and CDR2 YENEEA come from the germline V gene. This CDR3 is CASSLFGSTEAFF. CDR3 DNA: TGTGCCAGCAGCTTATTTGGGAGTACTGAAGCTTTCTTT.